A single sample gave rise to the 29 T cell receptor beta chains below, sequenced in a study of blood T cell repertoires in COVID-19. The method was immunoSEQ multiplex PCR; TCRdb's version includes in-frame clones alone and lacks a portion of them. The sample consists of about 250,000 clones, approximately 79% of them appearing once. Specimen: peripheral blood. Receptors originate from a woman aged 40 to 50 with active or convalescent COVID-19.

The V gene is TRBV6-4, the J gene TRBJ1-5; 7 bases line up with TRBD1. V shed 0 bases, J shed 0 bases, and the junction held 5 bases outside the gene matches. Germline V gives CDR1 MRHNA, CDR2 SNTAGT. The CDR3 runs 17 residues. For the CDR3, the DNA is TGTGCCAGCAGTGACTCAGGGGGCCATAATAGCAATCAGCCCCAGCATTTT. This gives the protein CASSDSGGHNSNQPQHF.

The chain is built from TRBV19 and TRBJ2-5; possible D gene TRBD2, 5 bases. The V end was cut by 1 base, the J end by 7 bases, with 16 bases between. The CDR3 runs 15 residues. Germline V gene data show CDR1 as LNHDA and CDR2 as SQIVND (reference sequence). The CDR3 bases are TGTGCCAGTAGTATAGCGAGGTACAGCGGAGGGACCCAGTACTTC. Its translation is CASSIARYSGGTQYF.

This clone was seen a handful of times. The chain combines TRBV4-1 with TRBJ2-3; TRBD1 aligns across 7 bases. J gave up 6 bases and V 3 bases, and 12 bases lay outside the gene matches. CDR3 length: 16 amino acids. The germline V gene encodes CDR1 MGHRA and CDR2 YSYEKL. This CDR3 reads CASSHPRQGGSDTQYF. CDR3 DNA sequence: TGCGCCAGCAGCCATCCCCGCCAAGGGGGCAGCGATACGCAGTATTTT.

The chain joins TRBV19 to TRBJ1-2; 9 nucleotides align to TRBD1. CDR1 is LNHDA and CDR2 is SQIVND in the germline V gene (reference sequence). J gave up 6 bases and V 5 bases, and 22 bases lay outside the gene matches. The CDR3 loop spans 19 amino acids. CDR3 in DNA: TGTGCCAGTAGTCCACCTTTCGGGACAGGGAAGATCGTCACAGATGGCTACACCTTC. Its protein product is CASSPPFGTGKIVTDGYTF. The entire variable domain, with the rest obtained from reference TRBV19 and TRBJ1-2, is as follows: DGGITQSPKYLFRKEGQNVTLSCEQNLNHDAMYWYRQDPGQGLRLIYYSQIVNDFQKGDIAEGYSVSREKKESFPLTVTSAQKNPTAFYLCASSPPFGTGKIVTDGYTFGSGTRLTVV.

The genes are TRBV5-4 and TRBJ1-3; D perhaps matches TRBD1 (5 bases). Germline V gives CDR1 SGHNT, CDR2 YYREEE (reference sequence). This CDR3 contains 16 residues. The V gene lost 0 bases and the J gene lost 0 bases, with 10 bases spanning the gap. CDR3 region: CASSLGQGNSGNTIYF. The CDR3 DNA reads as TGTGCCAGCAGCTTGGGGCAGGGTAACTCTGGAAACACCATATATTTT.

This clone was seen once. V usage is TRBV27 and J usage is TRBJ2-3; 8 nucleotides line up with TRBD2. The germline CDR1 and CDR2 sequences are MNHEY and SMNVEV (reference sequence). Losses at the gene ends were 5 bases for V and 3 bases for J; bases not matched to a gene: 4. CDR3 length equals 14 residues. Written as DNA, the CDR3 is TGTGCCAGCAGTCGGGGGGGCCCGACAGATACGCAGTATTTT. It encodes CASSRGGPTDTQYF.

The V gene is TRBV27, the J gene TRBJ1-3; 9 bases agree with TRBD1. Trimming at V came to 3 bases and at J to 0 bases, leaving 6 bases not matched to a gene. The CDR3 is made up of 17 amino acids. Germline V gives CDR1 MNHEY, CDR2 SMNVEV (reference sequence). In nucleotides, the CDR3 is TGTGCCAGCAGTTTGACAGGGGGTCGGCTCTCTGGAAACACCATATATTTT. Translated, it gives CASSLTGGRLSGNTIYF.

Details on this clone: Different DNA sequences within this sample yield the same CDR3. This chain connects TRBV5-1 to TRBJ1-3; 7 bases agree with TRBD1. Looked up from germline, CDR1 is SGHRS and CDR2 is YFSETQ. The CDR3 sequence is 14 residues long. The junction had 5 bases not matched to a gene; V was cut back by 4 bases and J by 4 bases. CDR3 in amino acids: CASSTGDSGNTIYF. As DNA, the CDR3 is TGCGCCAGCAGCACAGGGGATTCAGGAAACACCATATATTTT. Combining the CDR3 with reference TRBV5-1 and TRBJ1-3 gives the whole variable domain KAGVTQTPRYLIKTRGQQVTLSCSPISGHRSVSWYQQTPGQGLQFLFEYFSETQRNKGNFPGRFSGRQFSNSRSEMNVSTLELGDSALYLCASSTGDSGNTIYFGEGSWLTVV.

A few counts support this clone. This chain's CDR3 is CSERTRQETQYF. In nucleotides, the CDR3 is TGCAGCGAAAGAACTAGGCAAGAGACCCAGTACTTC. This chain joins TRBV29-1 and TRBJ2-5; D might be TRBD2 (5 bases). The V gene lost 7 bases and the J gene lost 2 bases, with 11 bases spanning the gap. This CDR3 comprises 12 residues. Germline CDR1 reads SQVTM; CDR2 reads ANQGSEA. Full variable domain (remainder filled in from reference TRBV29-1 and TRBJ2-5): SAVISQKPSRDICQRGTSLTIQCQVDSQVTMMFWYRQQPGQSLTLIATANQGSEATYESGFVIDKFPISRPNLTFSTLTVSNMSPEDSSIYLCSERTRQETQYFGPGTRLLVL.

The rearrangement uses TRBV5-5 and TRBJ1-6; TRBD1 agrees at 7 bases. The germline V gene has CDR1 SGHKS and CDR2 YYEKEE (reference sequence). The CDR3 runs to 14 residues. J lost 5 bases, V lost 4 bases, and 3 bases had no gene match. The CDR3: CASSIGTDNSPLHF. As DNA, the CDR3 is TGTGCCAGCAGCATAGGGACAGATAATTCACCCCTCCACTTT.

The rearrangement links TRBV6-5 to TRBJ1-1, with 10 bases that match TRBD1. Trimming removed 7 bases from V and 2 bases from J; junction bases left unmatched: 4. The germline gives CDR1 MNHEY, CDR2 SVGAGI. The CDR3 covers 14 residues. The CDR3 region is CASTRQGANTEAFF. The CDR3 DNA reads as TGTGCCAGCACAAGACAGGGGGCTAACACTGAAGCTTTCTTT.

The rearrangement links TRBV27 to TRBJ1-6; 9 nucleotides match TRBD1. The CDR3 loop spans 16 amino acids. From germline, CDR1 is MNHEY and CDR2 SMNVEV (reference sequence). J was trimmed by 7 bases and V by 7 bases; bases with no gene match: 11. The CDR3 loop is CASTATGGVTNSPLHF. The CDR3 DNA reads TGTGCCAGCACCGCTACAGGGGGCGTCACCAATTCACCCCTCCACTTT.

This clone occurred once. The chain joins TRBV12-5 to TRBJ1-5; a possible D gene is TRBD1 (6 bases). From germline, CDR1 is LGHNT and CDR2 FRNRAP. CDR3 length: 16 residues. V lost 7 bases to trimming and J lost 0 bases, with 16 bases between them. The CDR3 DNA is TGTGCTAGTGCCCTGGGAGGGGGGGATAGCAATCAGCCCCAGCATTTT. Translating gives CASALGGGDSNQPQHF.

This chain links TRBV9 with TRBJ2-5, with 8 positions matching TRBD1. Germline CDR1 reads SGDLS; CDR2 reads YYNGEE. The length of the CDR3 is 14 residues. The ends lost 3 bases at V and 4 bases at J; junction bases unmatched: 5. The CDR3 region is CASSGTGGGETQYF. The DNA of the CDR3 is TGTGCCAGCAGCGGAACAGGGGGAGGAGAGACCCAGTACTTC.

J is TRBJ1-2 and V is TRBV28; perhaps TRBD1 as D (5 bases). Deletions cut 2 bases from V and 5 bases from J, with 12 bases between. This CDR3 is 14 amino acids long. Germline CDR1 and CDR2: MDHEN and SYDVKM. The CDR3 is CASSLGAGRYGYTF. CDR3 in DNA: TGTGCCAGCAGTTTAGGGGCGGGGAGGTATGGCTACACCTTC.

The chain is built from TRBV19 and TRBJ1-4; perhaps TRBD1 as D (6 bases). The CDR3 length is 13 residues. Germline loops: CDR1 LNHDA, CDR2 SQIVND (reference sequence). V lost 6 bases, J lost 7 bases, and 12 bases lay in between. CDR3 protein: CASRSGVGEKLFF. The CDR3 nucleotides are TGTGCCAGTAGATCAGGGGTTGGTGAAAAACTGTTTTTT.

This chain links TRBV20-1 with TRBJ1-1, with D possibly being TRBD1 (6 bases). The CDR3 totals 11 residues. Germline V gene lookup returns CDR1 DFQATT and CDR2 SNEGSKA (reference sequence). V was cut by 0 bases and J by 7 bases, with 6 bases left in between. This CDR3 is CSAREQGEAFF. The CDR3 DNA reads TGCAGTGCTAGAGAACAGGGTGAAGCTTTCTTT.

This clone was seen a handful of times. The V call is TRBV3-1 (or the pseudogene TRBV3-2), the J call TRBJ1-6; 7 nucleotides align to TRBD1. V lost 0 bases, J lost 7 bases, and 3 bases stayed unmatched. The germline V gene encodes CDR1 LGHDT and CDR2 YNNKEL (reference sequence). The CDR3 contains 15 residues. The CDR3 coding sequence is TGTGCCAGCAGCCAAGATGCAGGGGGGAATTCACCCCTCCACTTT. Residues: CASSQDAGGNSPLHF.

This chain connects TRBV19 to TRBJ2-2; D not resolved. Trimming left V 8 bases short and J 0 bases short, with 10 bases between. Germline CDR1 LNHDA, CDR2 SQIVND (reference sequence). The CDR3 totals 14 residues. In DNA form, the CDR3 reads TGTGCCAGTCGCCCAGGTACGAACACCGGGGAGCTGTTTTTT. It yields the protein CASRPGTNTGELFF.

The CDR3 sequence: CASSPGTQSYNEQFF. The CDR3 coding sequence is TGTGCCAGCTCACCCGGGACACAGTCCTACAATGAGCAGTTCTTC. The chain links TRBV18 to TRBJ2-1; D is possibly TRBD1 (6 bases). The CDR3 runs 15 residues. Per the germline V gene, CDR1 is KGHSH and CDR2 is LQKENI. V lost 3 bases and J 1 base, leaving 10 bases between the germline ends.

The V call is TRBV28, the J call TRBJ1-2; D may be TRBD1 (6 bases). Germline CDR1 reads MDHEN; CDR2 reads SYDVKM. The CDR3 length is 12 residues. Trimming left V 2 bases short and J 7 bases short, with 8 bases between. The CDR3 DNA reads TGTGCCAGCAGTTTAACAGGGTTTGGCTACACCTTC. Translating gives CASSLTGFGYTF.

The CDR3 DNA is TGTGCCAGCTCACCTGGAGTGGAATTCTATGGCTACACCTTC. Translation gives CASSPGVEFYGYTF. V usage is TRBV18 and J usage is TRBJ1-2; D gene uncertain. This CDR3 has 14 amino acids. The germline gives CDR1 KGHSH, CDR2 LQKENI. V was cut by 3 bases and J by 4 bases, with 12 bases left in between.

The chain has TRBV6-6 and TRBJ2-1, with a weak D call TRBD1 (5 bases). The CDR3 consists of 14 residues. Trimming took 5 bases from V and 4 from J, leaving 12 bases between them. From germline, CDR1 is MNHNY and CDR2 SVGAGI (reference sequence). CDR3 protein: CASSEDIPYNEQFF. Written as DNA, the CDR3 is TGTGCCAGCAGTGAGGACATACCGTACAATGAGCAGTTCTTC.

The CDR3 here is CASSHAQGVDGYTF. The CDR3 DNA sequence: TGCGCCAGCAGTCATGCTCAGGGGGTAGACGGCTACACCTTC. The chain links TRBV23-1 to TRBJ1-2; 7 bases are shared with TRBD1. TRBV23-1 is reported as an ORF; its role is uncertain. Unmatched junction bases numbered 9, after V lost 3 bases and J lost 8 bases. This CDR3 region has 14 residues.

The chain carries TRBV7-9 and TRBJ1-1; 8 nucleotides agree with TRBD1. CDR3 length: 13 amino acids. J was trimmed by 8 bases and V by 5 bases; bases with no gene match: 7. Per germline, CDR1 SEHNR and CDR2 FQNEAQ (reference sequence). The CDR3 reads CASSPLGQGEAFF. The DNA for the CDR3 is TGTGCCAGCAGCCCTCTTGGACAGGGAGAAGCTTTCTTT.

This clone was found a few times. The CDR3 nucleotides read TGTGCCTGGAAGGTCGACAGAAACTATGGCTACACCTTC. Its translation is CAWKVDRNYGYTF. The rearrangement uses TRBV30 and TRBJ1-2, with a tentative D call TRBD1 (5 bases). V was trimmed by 4 bases and J by 2 bases, leaving 11 bases between them. Germline CDR1 GTSNPN, CDR2 SVGIG (reference sequence). CDR3 length equals 13 residues. The variable domain in full, with the rest retrieved from reference TRBV30 and TRBJ1-2, is SQTIHQWPATLVQPVGSPLSLECTVEGTSNPNLYWYRQAAGRGLQLLFYSVGIGQISSEVPQNLSASRPQDRQFILSSKKLLLSDSGFYLCAWKVDRNYGYTFGSGTRLTVV.

J is TRBJ1-1 and V is TRBV7-6; perhaps TRBD1 as D (6 bases). In germline, CDR1 is SGHVS, CDR2 FNYEAQ. The CDR3 is 17 amino acids. The ends were cut back, 5 bases at V and 3 bases at J, with 22 bases in the middle. CDR3: CASSPQTPGTLDTEAFF. The CDR3 DNA follows: TGTGCCAGCAGCCCCCAAACCCCCGGGACACTAGACACTGAAGCTTTCTTT.

V is TRBV6-1 and J is TRBJ2-1; D gene ambiguous. The germline CDR1 and CDR2 sequences are MNHNS and SASEGT. The CDR3 is 13 residues long. Trimming removed 0 bases at V and 9 bases at J, with 9 bases between. CDR3 coding DNA: TGTGCCAGCAGTGAAGCGCTTCGCGGTGAGCAGTTCTTC. Translating gives CASSEALRGEQFF.

V is TRBV19 and J is TRBJ1-5, with D tentatively TRBD1 (5 bases). The CDR3 runs 13 residues. The germline CDR1 and CDR2 sequences are LNHDA and SQIVND (reference sequence). The V end was cut by 3 bases, the J end by 6 bases, with 9 bases between. Here the CDR3 reads CASSMDTFQPQHF. CDR3 in DNA: TGTGCCAGTAGTATGGACACCTTTCAGCCCCAGCATTTT.